The 28 T cell receptor beta chains presented below share a single source sample, sequenced in a study of shared clonotypes between healthy human individuals. Naive CD8 isolation took CD45RO-negative cells positively selected for CCR7 and excluded terminally differentiated effector memory CD45RA+ cells. Produced via immunoSEQ multiplex PCR; TCRdb's table is partial and in-frame only. This table holds millions of clones, more than 85% found once. Sequencing was carried out using naive CD8+ T cells from PBMCs. Receptor source: a man aged 18 to 30 in good health. Some clones in this sample may be carry-over from other donors' samples.

This CDR3 is CASSLLPGLVYSGELFF. The CDR3 region has the DNA TGTGCCAGCAGTTTACTCCCAGGACTAGTTTACAGCGGGGAGCTGTTTTTT. The chain combines TRBV28 with TRBJ2-2, with 7 bases matching TRBD2. This CDR3 is built from 17 residues. The trim removed 2 bases at V and 7 bases at J, leaving 13 bases unmatched. Per the germline V gene, CDR1 is MDHEN and CDR2 is SYDVKM.

The chain carries TRBV9 and TRBJ2-7; TRBD1 matches at 8 bases. This CDR3 contains 16 residues. J was trimmed by 1 base and V by 4 bases; bases with no gene match: 10. Germline CDR1 SGDLS, CDR2 YYNGEE. Written as DNA, the CDR3 is TGTGCCAGCAGCAGTAGTGCACAGGGGGATTCCTACGAGCAGTACTTC. Residues: CASSSSAQGDSYEQYF.

This clone was seen more than once but under ten times. The V gene is TRBV5-1, the J gene TRBJ1-1; D unresolved. With 0 bases removed from V and 3 bases from J, the gap between germline ends came to 6 bases. Germline loops: CDR1 SGHRS, CDR2 YFSETQ. This CDR3 comprises 13 residues. The CDR3 loop reads CASSLDPYTEAFF. The CDR3 region has the DNA TGCGCCAGCAGCTTGGACCCCTACACTGAAGCTTTCTTT.

The V and J genes are TRBV5-4 and TRBJ2-7, with D unresolved. Germline CDR1 reads SGHNT; CDR2 reads YYREEE (reference sequence). Trimming took 3 bases from V and 6 from J, leaving 10 bases between them. CDR3 length: 12 amino acids. The DNA of the CDR3 is TGTGCCAGCAGCTCCTCAATGAGCGAGCAGTACTTC. This translates into CASSSSMSEQYF. Looking up the rest from reference TRBV5-4 and TRBJ2-7 gives the full variable domain: ETGVTQSPTHLIKTRGQQVTLRCSSQSGHNTVSWYQQALGQGPQFIFQYYREEENGRGNFPPRFSGLQFPNYSSELNVNALELDDSALYLCASSSSMSEQYFGPGTRLTVT.

The table lists this clone with a few counts. Other DNA sequences from this sample encode an identical CDR3 as well. The chain uses TRBV5-4 and TRBJ1-1, with TRBD1 matching over 10 bases. The V and J ends lost 0 bases and 5 bases, in that order; junction bases with no gene match: 1. Germline CDR1 and CDR2: SGHNT and YYREEE (reference sequence). The CDR3 is 14 amino acids. The CDR3 spells CASSLGTGGTEAFF. The CDR3 bases are TGTGCCAGCAGCTTGGGGACAGGGGGGACTGAAGCTTTCTTT.

Turning to this clone: Within the sample, other DNA sequences also encode this same CDR3. The chain uses TRBV27 and TRBJ2-1; 8 nucleotides match TRBD1. Germline V gene data show CDR1 as MNHEY and CDR2 as SMNVEV (reference sequence). The ends lost 2 bases at V and 5 bases at J; junction bases unmatched: 2. The CDR3 totals 14 residues. The CDR3 sequence: CASSLRQGNNEQFF. DNA of the CDR3: TGTGCCAGCAGTTTACGACAGGGGAACAATGAGCAGTTCTTC.

The chain uses TRBV27 and TRBJ2-2; D remains ambiguous. Trimming removed 8 bases at V and 6 bases at J, with 13 bases between. The CDR3 is 13 residues long. The germline CDR1 and CDR2 sequences are MNHEY and SMNVEV (reference sequence). For the CDR3, the DNA is TGTGCCAGCGATCGTCTTCCGCCCGGGGAGCTGTTTTTT. Translation: CASDRLPPGELFF.

The chain has TRBV5-6 and TRBJ2-1, with a weak D call TRBD2 (6 bases). Germline V gene sequence: CDR1 SGHDT, CDR2 YYEEEE. V lost 1 base and J 7 bases, leaving 15 bases between the germline ends. The CDR3 has 15 amino acids. CDR3 region: CASSLPDLGGNEQFF. The CDR3 bases are TGTGCCAGCAGCTTGCCGGATCTTGGGGGGAATGAGCAGTTCTTC.

The rearrangement links TRBV2 to TRBJ2-1, with TRBD1 as a possible D gene (6 bases). V was pared by 6 bases and J by 6 bases, with 18 bases between. The germline gives CDR1 SNHLY, CDR2 FYNNEI. This CDR3 has 15 residues. CDR3 DNA: TGTGCCAGCAGAAAGACAGGTCATTGGGGCAATGAGCAGTTCTTC. It codes for CASRKTGHWGNEQFF.

This clone was seen once. Other DNA variants within this sample encode the same CDR3. The chain couples TRBV9 to TRBJ2-1; D unresolved. This CDR3 region has 12 residues. V lost 2 bases to trimming and J lost 7 bases, with 7 bases between them. Germline CDR1 reads SGDLS; CDR2 reads YYNGEE. The CDR3: CASSVTANEQFF. CDR3 nucleotides: TGTGCCAGCAGCGTCACGGCGAATGAGCAGTTCTTC.

The V call is TRBV11-2, the J call TRBJ1-2; 7 bases are a match to TRBD1. V gave up 1 base and J gave up 5 bases; unmatched junction bases: 4. Germline V gene lookup returns CDR1 SGHAT and CDR2 FQNNGV. CDR3 length: 14 residues. The CDR3 sequence: CASSLVGGQYGYTF. CDR3 nucleotide sequence: TGTGCCAGCAGCTTAGTTGGGGGACAGTATGGCTACACCTTC.

The chain employs TRBV15 and TRBJ2-1; 13 bases map to TRBD2. The CDR3 covers 18 residues. Germline V CDR1 and CDR2: LNHNV, YYDKDF (reference sequence). V lost 0 bases, J lost 0 bases, and 2 bases stayed unmatched. Here the CDR3 DNA reads TGTGCCACCAGCAGAGAAGGACTAGCGGGGGCCTCCTACAATGAGCAGTTCTTC. Its protein product is CATSREGLAGASYNEQFF.

This clone was detected a few times. The rearrangement links TRBV4-1 to TRBJ1-5; 11 bases match TRBD1. After removal of 2 bases from V and 7 bases from J, the junction contained 7 bases not matched to a gene. CDR1 and CDR2 (germline): MGHRA, YSYEKL. The length of the CDR3 is 16 residues. The CDR3 is CASSQFWDRGNQPQHF. The CDR3 nucleotides are TGCGCCAGCAGCCAATTCTGGGACAGGGGGAACCAGCCCCAGCATTTT.

The chain employs TRBV7-2 and TRBJ2-7, with D perhaps matching TRBD1 (5 bases). CDR3 length: 14 amino acids. Per germline, CDR1 SGHTA and CDR2 FQGNSA. V was clipped by 1 base and J by 2 bases, with 9 bases between them. CDR3 residues: CASSLGSRAYEQYF. DNA for the CDR3: TGTGCCAGCAGCTTAGGGTCCAGGGCCTACGAGCAGTACTTC.

This sequence joins TRBV28 and TRBJ1-4, with 8 bases matching TRBD1. This CDR3 comprises 16 residues. With V trimmed by 6 bases and J by 9 bases, 15 bases remained unmatched. CDR1 MDHEN and CDR2 SYDVKM come from the germline V gene. In DNA, the CDR3 is TGTGCCAGCAGCAAACTTACAGGGGGGACTAAAAAAAAACTGTTTTTT. Its translation: CASSKLTGGTKKKLFF.

This rearrangement joins TRBV15 to TRBJ2-7, with 11 nucleotides matching TRBD2. CDR1 and CDR2 from the germline V gene are LNHNV and YYDKDF (reference sequence). This CDR3 has 16 amino acids. The trim removed 5 bases at V and 7 bases at J, leaving 13 bases unmatched. DNA of the CDR3: TGTGCCACCAGCCCAAGAGGTAGCGGGAGGGCCGGGGAGCAGTACTTC. It codes for CATSPRGSGRAGEQYF.

The CDR3 here is CASGADRGPYEQYF. DNA for the CDR3: TGTGCCAGCGGAGCGGACAGGGGTCCCTACGAGCAGTACTTC. The chain recombines TRBV6-5 with TRBJ2-7; 9 nucleotides match TRBD1. The CDR3 is made up of 14 amino acids. Germline CDR1 is MNHEY and CDR2 is SVGAGI. Trimming cost V 8 bases and J 2 bases; bases outside gene matches: 7.

This clone was detected only once. V gene TRBV7-9 combines with J gene TRBJ2-7; TRBD1 is a possible D gene (6 bases). Germline V gene sequence: CDR1 SEHNR, CDR2 FQNEAQ (reference sequence). The length of the CDR3 is 16 residues. With 5 bases removed from V and 3 bases from J, the gap between germline ends came to 20 bases. In DNA form, the CDR3 reads TGTGCCAGCAGCCAACACAGGGAGATAGGATTCTACGAGCAGTACTTC. Translated, it gives CASSQHREIGFYEQYF.

The chain couples TRBV7-3 to TRBJ2-1; D unresolved. CDR1 SGHTA and CDR2 FQGTGA come from the germline V gene. The length of the CDR3 is 13 residues. V gave up 5 bases and J gave up 7 bases, with 12 bases separating them. CDR3: CASSSMLSNEQFF. CDR3 nucleotide sequence: TGTGCCAGCAGCAGTATGTTAAGTAATGAGCAGTTCTTC. The whole variable domain, remainder taken from reference TRBV7-3 and TRBJ2-1, is GAGVSQTPSNKVTEKGKYVELRCDPISGHTALYWYRQSLGQGPEFLIYFQGTGAADDSGLPNDRFFAVRPEGSVSTLKIQRTERGDSAVYLCASSSMLSNEQFFGPGTRLTVL.

Note on this clone: The same CDR3 arises from other DNA sequences in this sample as well. V gene TRBV29-1 combines with J gene TRBJ2-7; TRBD2 aligns across 7 bases. V trimming: 1 base; J trimming: 2 bases; junction bases outside the gene matches: 2. The length of the CDR3 is 13 residues. Germline loops: CDR1 SQVTM, CDR2 ANQGSEA. The DNA for the CDR3 is TGCAGCGTTGAAGCAGGGACTACCTACGAGCAGTACTTC. Its protein product is CSVEAGTTYEQYF.

The chain uses TRBV27 and TRBJ2-1; 8 nucleotides line up with TRBD2. V was clipped by 1 base and J by 8 bases; unmatched bases: 4. The CDR3 contains 14 residues. CDR1 MNHEY and CDR2 SMNVEV come from the germline V gene (reference sequence). CDR3 region: CASSLYTSGYEQFF. Here the CDR3 DNA reads TGTGCCAGCAGTTTATACACTAGCGGATATGAGCAGTTCTTC.

The rearrangement joins TRBV19 to TRBJ2-1; D is unresolved. CDR3 length: 15 amino acids. V lost 1 base, J lost 0 bases, and 7 bases lay in between. CDR1 is LNHDA and CDR2 is SQIVND in the germline V gene (reference sequence). The CDR3 DNA follows: TGTGCCAGTAGTATAGTAGGGCGCTCCTACAATGAGCAGTTCTTC. Translating gives CASSIVGRSYNEQFF.

The chain combines TRBV4-2 with TRBJ2-7; 10 bases are shared with TRBD2. Germline V gene data show CDR1 as LGHNA and CDR2 as YNFKEQ. Trimming cost V 4 bases and J 3 bases; bases outside gene matches: 6. This CDR3 comprises 15 residues. In DNA, the CDR3 is TGTGCCAGCAGCCCATACGGACTAGCGGACTACGAGCAGTACTTC. This codes for CASSPYGLADYEQYF.

The chain employs TRBV9 and TRBJ2-7; 7 bases are shared with TRBD1. The V segment lost 4 bases and the J segment 3 bases; nucleotides outside the gene matches: 10. The germline CDR1 and CDR2 sequences are SGDLS and YYNGEE. The CDR3 spans 15 residues. This CDR3 reads CASSPFRDSIYEQYF. The DNA for the CDR3 is TGTGCCAGCAGCCCCTTCCGGGACAGTATCTACGAGCAGTACTTC.

The V call is TRBV27, the J call TRBJ2-1; 13 positions match TRBD2. Per the germline V gene, CDR1 is MNHEY and CDR2 is SMNVEV (reference sequence). Losses at the gene ends were 7 bases for V and 6 bases for J; bases not matched to a gene: 12. This CDR3 is built from 17 residues. The DNA for the CDR3 is TGTGCCAGCACAGGGCGACTAGCGGGAGGTCTGGCCAATGAGCAGTTCTTC. It is translated as CASTGRLAGGLANEQFF.

Of note for this clone: Other nucleotide sequences from this sample produce the same CDR3. This chain links TRBV6-5 with TRBJ2-2; D is uncertain. Trimming left V 2 bases short and J 4 bases short, with 5 bases between. This CDR3 comprises 13 residues. Germline CDR1 MNHEY, CDR2 SVGAGI. The CDR3, as DNA: TGTGCCAGCAGTTACGGTGGCACCGGGGAGCTGTTTTTT. Amino acid sequence: CASSYGGTGELFF.

The rearrangement uses TRBV5-4 and TRBJ2-7, with 8 bases lining up with TRBD2. Germline V gives CDR1 SGHNT, CDR2 YYREEE (reference sequence). This CDR3 is 18 amino acids long. The junction had 18 bases not matched to a gene; V was cut back by 1 base and J by 6 bases. The CDR3, as DNA: TGTGCCAGCAGCTTGTCCCATCCAGCGGGAGTTTATCTGGGCGAGCAGTACTTC. It is translated as CASSLSHPAGVYLGEQYF.

A word on this clone: Other DNA sequences in the sample encode the same CDR3. V usage is TRBV27 and J usage is TRBJ2-7, with a weak D call TRBD1 (6 bases). Trimming stripped 2 bases from V and 6 bases from J, with 8 bases between. The CDR3 consists of 12 residues. Germline lookup yields CDR1 MNHEY and CDR2 SMNVEV (reference sequence). This CDR3 reads CASSLLGGEQYF. DNA of the CDR3: TGTGCCAGCAGTTTACTAGGGGGCGAGCAGTACTTC.